The 25 T cell receptor beta chains listed next were all sequenced from one sample in a study of shared clonotypes between healthy human individuals. Using immunoSEQ multiplex PCR, the repertoire was profiled, and TCRdb retains in-frame clones only, with some absent. In the table there are hundreds of thousands of clones, around 67% of which are singletons. The sequenced sample was memory CD4+ T cells sorted from blood. Indicated subset: CD45RA-negative fraction. The receptors come from a woman younger than 45 in good health.

The chain employs TRBV19 and TRBJ2-5; D is perhaps TRBD1 or TRBD2 (5 bases each). Trimming shortened V by 3 bases and J by 5 bases, and 13 bases separated the two germline ends. The germline V gene has CDR1 LNHDA and CDR2 SQIVND (reference sequence). CDR3 length: 14 residues. The CDR3 sequence: CASSMGGSGETQYF. The CDR3 DNA reads as TGTGCCAGTAGTATGGGCGGGTCAGGGGAGACCCAGTACTTC. Using reference TRBV19 and TRBJ2-5 for the parts outside the CDR3, the full variable domain is DGGITQSPKYLFRKEGQNVTLSCEQNLNHDAMYWYRQDPGQGLRLIYYSQIVNDFQKGDIAEGYSVSREKKESFPLTVTSAQKNPTAFYLCASSMGGSGETQYFGPGTRLLVL.

A note on this clone: Other DNA sequences in this sample translate to the same CDR3. The chain employs TRBV5-1 and TRBJ2-1; D unresolved. V lost 1 base and J lost 0, with 8 bases in between. The CDR3 extends over 15 amino acids. Germline V gives CDR1 SGHRS, CDR2 YFSETQ. CDR3 loop: CASSLSSASYNEQFF. The CDR3 DNA sequence: TGCGCCAGCAGCTTGAGTTCAGCCTCCTACAATGAGCAGTTCTTC.

As concerns this clone: Other nucleotide sequences from this sample produce the same CDR3. V is TRBV28 and J is TRBJ2-7, with TRBD2 matching over 10 bases. CDR3 length equals 14 residues. Germline CDR1 reads MDHEN; CDR2 reads SYDVKM. Trimming removed 6 bases from V and 1 base from J; junction bases left unmatched: 3. CDR3 residues: CASRRLAGSYEQYF. DNA of the CDR3: TGTGCCAGCAGGAGACTAGCGGGTTCCTACGAGCAGTACTTC.

The genes are TRBV11-2 and TRBJ2-5; 10 nucleotides match TRBD1. The germline V gene encodes CDR1 SGHAT and CDR2 FQNNGV. The CDR3 covers 14 residues. Germline trimming cut 5 bases from V and 5 bases from J; bases unmatched to any gene: 5. In DNA form, the CDR3 reads TGTGCCAGCAGCGATCCGGGACAGGGGGAGACCCAGTACTTC. Translating gives CASSDPGQGETQYF. Based on the CDR3 plus reference TRBV11-2 and TRBJ2-5, the full variable domain is EAGVAQSPRYKIIEKRQSVAFWCNPISGHATLYWYQQILGQGPKLLIQFQNNGVVDDSQLPKDRFSAERLKGVDSTLKIQPAKLEDSAVYLCASSDPGQGETQYFGPGTRLLVL.

The chain couples TRBV7-8 to TRBJ2-5, with D tentatively TRBD2 (5 bases). The closer fit of TRBJ2-7 to the DNA end suggests the J call may be wrong. CDR3 length: 13 amino acids. CDR1 is SGHVS and CDR2 is FQNEAQ in the germline V gene. The CDR3 DNA sequence: TGTGCCAGCAGCTCCATCAGCGGACACGAGCAGTACTTC. Translated, it gives CASSSISGHEQYF.

This chain links TRBV5-1 with TRBJ2-7; 9 bases agree with TRBD1. The germline CDR1 and CDR2 sequences are SGHRS and YFSETQ. This CDR3 contains 15 residues. The junction had 10 bases not matched to a gene; V was cut back by 3 bases and J by 6 bases. In nucleotides, the CDR3 is TGCGCCAGCAGCTCGGACCCGGGACAGGGCTTCGAGCAGTACTTC. This sequence encodes CASSSDPGQGFEQYF.

This chain uses TRBV15 with TRBJ2-7; a possible D gene is TRBD1 (5 bases). The CDR3 loop spans 15 amino acids. The germline V gene has CDR1 LNHNV and CDR2 YYDKDF (reference sequence). The V end lost 0 bases, the J end lost 2 bases, and 11 bases lay between the germline ends. In nucleotides, the CDR3 is TGTGCCACCAGCAGAGATCCTAGGGGAACCTACGAGCAGTACTTC. This codes for CATSRDPRGTYEQYF.

This clone was picked up a small number of times. The rearrangement links TRBV19 to TRBJ2-7, with D perhaps TRBD1 (6 bases). The germline V gene encodes CDR1 LNHDA and CDR2 SQIVND (reference sequence). The CDR3 contains 17 residues. Deletions cut 5 bases from V and 0 bases from J, with 20 bases between. CDR3 bases: TGTGCCAGTAGTCCCGGCCCTCGTGGACAGAGCTCCTACGAGCAGTACTTC. It yields the protein CASSPGPRGQSSYEQYF.

The chain uses TRBV6-5 and TRBJ1-5, with 7 bases that match TRBD1. The germline V gene has CDR1 MNHEY and CDR2 SVGAGI. The length of the CDR3 is 13 residues. V lost 5 bases, J lost 5 bases, and 3 bases stayed unmatched. Here the CDR3 DNA reads TGTGCCAGCAGTGAGCAGGGGGATCAGCCCCAGCATTTT. It encodes CASSEQGDQPQHF.

The rearrangement uses TRBV19 and TRBJ2-2; D not certain. V shed 10 bases and J shed 3 bases, with 15 bases lying between them. The CDR3 extends over 14 amino acids. Germline CDR1 reads LNHDA; CDR2 reads SQIVND (reference sequence). The CDR3 spells CATGLMWDTGELFF. Here the CDR3 DNA reads TGTGCCACGGGCCTGATGTGGGACACCGGGGAGCTGTTTTTT.

The CDR3 nucleotides are TGCGCCAGCAGAGTCGATGACAGGGGGTCGCGGGAGACCCAGTACTTC. It codes for CASRVDDRGSRETQYF. This chain links TRBV5-1 with TRBJ2-5; 9 bases fit TRBD1. Trimming removed 5 bases from V and 5 bases from J; junction bases left unmatched: 13. CDR1 and CDR2 from the germline V gene are SGHRS and YFSETQ. The CDR3 is made up of 16 amino acids. Together with reference TRBV5-1 and TRBJ2-5, the CDR3 gives the full variable domain: KAGVTQTPRYLIKTRGQQVTLSCSPISGHRSVSWYQQTPGQGLQFLFEYFSETQRNKGNFPGRFSGRQFSNSRSEMNVSTLELGDSALYLCASRVDDRGSRETQYFGPGTRLLVL.

This clone was found many times. This chain connects TRBV27 to TRBJ2-7, with D perhaps matching TRBD1 (5 bases). CDR3 length equals 13 residues. CDR1 is MNHEY and CDR2 is SMNVEV in the germline V gene (reference sequence). The germline V and J ends were trimmed by 2 bases and 4 bases, with 9 bases remaining between them. DNA for the CDR3: TGTGCCAGCAGTTTAACAGGATTTTACGAGCAGTACTTC. Protein sequence: CASSLTGFYEQYF.

V is TRBV29-1 and J is TRBJ1-1; weak D call: TRBD1 (5 bases). This CDR3 contains 13 residues. The V gene lost 7 bases and the J gene lost 4 bases, with 16 bases spanning the gap. Germline V gives CDR1 SQVTM, CDR2 ANQGSEA. CDR3 bases: TGCAGCGCTGCCCGGGGGGATGGCACTGAAGCTTTCTTT. Translation gives CSAARGDGTEAFF.

The V call is TRBV14, the J call TRBJ2-1; D unclear. V was shortened by 3 bases and J by 2 bases, with 11 bases between the two germline ends. The CDR3 length is 15 residues. Germline CDR1 reads SGHDN; CDR2 reads FVKESK. CDR3 protein: CASSQGRRTYNEQFF. CDR3 DNA sequence: TGTGCCAGCAGCCAGGGCAGGCGAACCTACAATGAGCAGTTCTTC.

The V gene is TRBV5-4, the J gene TRBJ2-5; tentatively, D is TRBD2 (6 bases). This CDR3 comprises 15 residues. V was trimmed by 4 bases and J by 3 bases, leaving 16 bases between them. Germline CDR1 SGHNT, CDR2 YYREEE (reference sequence). CDR3 protein: CASSLEGPLKETQYF. CDR3 DNA: TGTGCCAGCAGCCTGGAGGGTCCTCTTAAAGAGACCCAGTACTTC.

The chain recombines TRBV19 with TRBJ2-7; TRBD2 matches at 8 bases. Germline V CDR1 and CDR2: LNHDA, SQIVND (reference sequence). Trimming cost V 6 bases and J 3 bases; bases outside gene matches: 4. The CDR3 is 13 amino acids. The CDR3 coding sequence is TGTGCCAGTAGGAAAAGCGGGAGCTACGAGCAGTACTTC. Its translation is CASRKSGSYEQYF.

V and J are TRBV5-1 and TRBJ2-7; 7 nucleotides match TRBD1. From germline, CDR1 is SGHRS and CDR2 YFSETQ. CDR3 length equals 14 residues. The J segment lost 2 bases and the V segment lost 6 bases, leaving 8 bases of the junction unmatched. CDR3 loop: CASKEGTATYEQYF. Here the CDR3 DNA reads TGCGCCAGCAAGGAAGGGACAGCAACCTACGAGCAGTACTTC.

V usage is TRBV2 and J usage is TRBJ2-5, with a tentative D call TRBD1 (5 bases). CDR1 is SNHLY, CDR2 FYNNEI, per germline. This CDR3 comprises 14 residues. With 7 bases removed from V and 2 bases from J, the gap between germline ends came to 14 bases. CDR3 region: CASTAWTQQETQYF. The CDR3 DNA is TGTGCCAGCACCGCCTGGACACAACAAGAGACCCAGTACTTC.

V and J are TRBV7-3 and TRBJ2-3; no firm D call. V lost 2 bases and J 1 base, leaving 10 bases between the germline ends. Germline lookup yields CDR1 SGHTA and CDR2 FQGTGA. CDR3 size: 15 residues. The CDR3 is CASSLPPGGTDTQYF. Here the CDR3 DNA reads TGTGCCAGCAGCTTACCCCCCGGCGGCACAGATACGCAGTATTTT.

The chain joins TRBV10-3 to TRBJ2-7; tentatively, D is TRBD1 (6 bases). Germline V gives CDR1 ENHRY, CDR2 SYGVKD. Trimming removed 11 bases from V and 5 bases from J, with 13 bases in between. There are 11 residues in the CDR3. The CDR3 here is CAVGQRDEQYF. DNA for the CDR3: TGTGCCGTGGGACAAAGGGACGAGCAGTACTTC.

This chain joins TRBV4-1 and TRBJ2-5; D perhaps matches TRBD2 (6 bases). The V end was cut by 3 bases, the J end by 7 bases, with 12 bases between. Germline V CDR1 and CDR2: MGHRA, YSYEKL. CDR3 length equals 13 residues. The CDR3 protein is CASSQLGGWTQYF. CDR3 sequence (DNA): TGCGCCAGCAGCCAGCTTGGGGGGTGGACCCAGTACTTC.

This sequence joins TRBV4-1 and TRBJ1-1, with 11 bases aligning to TRBD1. V lost 4 bases to trimming and J lost 2 bases; unmatched junction nucleotides: 3. Germline V gene sequence: CDR1 MGHRA, CDR2 YSYEKL. The CDR3 spans 15 residues. The CDR3 DNA reads TGCGCCAGCAGCCTTGGACAGGGGGCCAACACTGAAGCTTTCTTT. Amino acid sequence: CASSLGQGANTEAFF.

The chain carries TRBV6-1 and TRBJ2-5, with TRBD1 as a possible D gene (6 bases). V shed 6 bases and J shed 2 bases, with 10 bases lying between them. Germline V gives CDR1 MNHNS, CDR2 SASEGT. The CDR3 spans 13 residues. The CDR3, as DNA: TGTGCCAGCAGCACAGGGTGGCAAGAGACCCAGTACTTC. Its translation: CASSTGWQETQYF.

The V call is TRBV9, the J call TRBJ2-7, with D perhaps TRBD1 or TRBD2 (5 bases each). The length of the CDR3 is 15 residues. Between the trimmed V and J ends, which lost 4 bases and 0 bases, there was a span of 14 bases. Germline V gene data show CDR1 as SGDLS and CDR2 as YYNGEE. The CDR3 bases are TGTGCCAGCAGCCGAGGGGCGTGGAGCTCCTACGAGCAGTACTTC. It is translated as CASSRGAWSSYEQYF.

This chain links TRBV29-1 with TRBJ2-1, with D unresolved. CDR3 length: 14 amino acids. V lost 0 bases, J lost 1 base, and 7 bases lay in between. Germline lookup yields CDR1 SQVTM and CDR2 ANQGSEA. The CDR3 DNA follows: TGCAGCGTTGAAGAACAACTTTCCTACAATGAGCAGTTCTTC. The encoded protein is CSVEEQLSYNEQFF.